This T cell receptor beta chain was recovered during a study of cytomegalovirus exposure and HLA in healthy donors. The study, taken as a whole, reports: Later work found that TCR association rates differed between HLA loci; DRB1 had the most and HLA-C the fewest.

Worth noting for this clone: The antigen remains unidentified.

Vbeta (60) and Jbeta (13) primers were used in the PCR. The authors' processing: Unique TCR beta chains totaled some 88 million in a later count, with roughly 11 million of them shared. The method was immunoSEQ multiplex PCR; TCRdb's version includes in-frame clones alone and lacks a portion of them. From that table come the V and J calls and clone size; the DNA was used to work out D and trimming. The table records around 200,000 clones, approximately 79% of them present only once. The sequence came from a male donor in good health and CMV-seronegative. The source material was PBMCs.

The CDR3 DNA reads TGCGCCAGCAGATTTGGGGGCCCCACCGGGGAGCTGTTTTTT. Protein sequence: CASRFGGPTGELFF. The genes are TRBV5-1 and TRBJ2-2; tentatively, D is TRBD1 (6 bases). The CDR3 covers 14 residues. Germline assignment: CDR1 SGHRS and CDR2 YFSETQ. V was clipped by 5 bases and J by 4 bases, with 12 bases between them.